These 32 T cell receptor beta chains were all obtained from the same sample, sequenced in a study of CD8+ T cells in alopecia areata. cDNA reverse transcribed from extracted RNA served as the sequencing template. TCRdb's copy holds only in-frame clones and misses some; the assay was immunoSEQ multiplex PCR. Recorded here are around 100,000 clones, none singletons. Material for sequencing was lesional skin. All receptors come from a C3H/HeJ mouse with alopecia areata. This line is of MHC haplotype H2-k.

Concerning this clone: Gene names refer to mouse genes. CDR3 residues: CASSDRRGNERLFF. Partial CDR3 DNA: TGTGCCAGCAGTGATAGGAGGGGCAACGAA. V gene TRBV13-3 combines with J gene TRBJ1-4; a possible D gene is TRBD1 (5 bases). The CDR3 end is not reached by the read, which stops 4 residues before it; the germline J gene fills it in. This CDR3 spans 14 amino acids. CDR1 and CDR2 (germline): NNHDY, SYVADS. Trimming stripped 1 base from V and 4 bases from J, with 8 bases between.

With respect to this clone: Any gene name here is a mouse gene name. The DNA ends 4 residues before the CDR3 does, and the rest of the CDR3 is filled in from the germline J gene. J is TRBJ2-3 and V is TRBV13-3; D perhaps matches TRBD2 (6 bases). Germline CDR1 and CDR2: NNHDY and SYVADS. CDR3 length: 15 amino acids. Trimming pared 2 bases from V and 1 base from J, leaving 11 bases between. The covered CDR3 bases are TGTGCCAGCAGTGAGGTGGGGGTGGGTGCAGAA. Protein product: CASSEVGVGAE. The CDR3 in its entirety is CASSEVGVGAETLYF.

This clone has just a few counts. Gene names refer to mouse genes. The sequenced fragment ends 4 residues before the CDR3 boundary, so the rest is inferred from the germline J gene. The V call is TRBV13-3, the J call TRBJ1-1; 9 bases are a match to TRBD1. With V trimmed by 0 bases and J by 4 bases, 4 bases remained unmatched. Germline V gene lookup returns CDR1 NNHDY and CDR2 SYVADS. The CDR3 extends over 15 amino acids. CDR3 sequence: CASSDEGQGSTEVFF. Incomplete CDR3 DNA: TGTGCCAGCAGTGATGAGGGACAGGGATCCACA.

Ten or more counts support this clone. The genes are named according to mouse. The CDR3 is CASSPGTGTTEQFF. The covered CDR3 bases are TGTGCCAGCAGCCCCGGGACAGGGACGACT. The V and J genes are TRBV13-3 and TRBJ2-1, with 9 bases identical to TRBD1. The observed sequence ends 4 residues before the CDR3 terminus, with the missing tail filled in from the germline J gene. The CDR3 sequence is 14 residues long. CDR1 is NNHDY, CDR2 SYVADS, per germline.

This clone was seen ten or more times. Gene names follow the mouse nomenclature. CDR3 loop: CASSRTADNYAEQFF. The sequenced part of the CDR3 DNA is TGTGCCAGCTCCCGGACAGCCGATAACTATGCT. This chain links TRBV13-3 with TRBJ2-1; D is perhaps TRBD1 (6 bases). Coverage ceases 4 residues before the CDR3 finishes, and the germline J gene fills in the end. V lost 7 bases to trimming and J lost 0 bases, with 14 bases between them. The CDR3 totals 15 residues. Per germline, CDR1 NNHDY and CDR2 SYVADS.

Concerning this clone itself: Gene names and germline match the mouse. Read data end 4 residues before the CDR3 end; the end is taken from the germline J gene. The chain recombines TRBV1 with TRBJ1-4; TRBD1 matches at 9 bases. The germline V gene has CDR1 NSQYPW and CDR2 LRSPGD (reference sequence). The CDR3 runs 16 residues. J lost 3 bases, V lost 4 bases, and 6 bases had no gene match. Partial CDR3 DNA: TGCACCTGCAGTGGGCCGGGACAGGGTGCCAACGAA. Translated: CTCSGPGQGANE. The whole CDR3 sequence reads CTCSGPGQGANERLFF.

With respect to this clone: All gene names here are mouse names. With the read ending 4 residues before the CDR3 end, the germline J gene is used to fill in that end. This sequence joins TRBV19 and TRBJ2-7; possibly TRBD1 for D (6 bases). Germline V gives CDR1 FNHDT, CDR2 SITEND (reference sequence). The CDR3 totals 13 residues. Trimming took 2 bases from V and 3 from J, leaving 9 bases between them. The part of the CDR3 DNA that was read is TGTGCCAGCAGTATGGGACATCTCTAT. Amino acids: CASSMGHLY. The entire CDR3 protein is CASSMGHLYEQYF. Together with reference TRBV19 and TRBJ2-7, the CDR3 gives the full variable domain: GGIITQTPKFLIGQEGQKLTLKCQQNFNHDTMYWYRQDSGKGLRLIYYSITENDLQKGDLSEGYDASREKKSSFSLTVTSAQKNEMAVFLCASSMGHLYEQYFGPGTRLTVL.

This clone was detected a few times. The gene symbols are mouse symbols. The read comes to an end 4 residues before the CDR3 does, leaving the germline J gene to fill in the end. The V gene is TRBV13-3, the J gene TRBJ1-1; 7 bases map to TRBD1. The CDR3 has 13 amino acids. The germline V gene encodes CDR1 NNHDY and CDR2 SYVADS. The CDR3 here is CASSDAGTAEVFF. The sequenced part of the CDR3 DNA is TGTGCCAGCAGTGATGCCGGGACAGCA.

About this clone itself: The gene names given are mouse names. The CDR3 end falls 4 residues outside the read, so it is completed with the germline J gene. The rearrangement links TRBV19 to TRBJ2-3, with 9 bases identical to TRBD1. The CDR3 consists of 15 residues. Looked up from germline, CDR1 is FNHDT and CDR2 is SITEND (reference sequence). The sequenced part of the CDR3 DNA is TGTGCCAGCAGTCCCGGGACAGGGTCCTTAGAA. Translating it yields CASSPGTGSLE. The whole CDR3 protein is CASSPGTGSLETLYF.

This clone showed up many times. The genes are named according to mouse. Read data end 4 residues before the CDR3 end; the end is taken from the germline J gene. The V gene is TRBV13-3, the J gene TRBJ2-1; 11 nucleotides agree with TRBD2. Germline V lookup: CDR1 NNHDY, CDR2 SYVADS. V lost 3 bases to trimming and J lost 3 bases; unmatched junction nucleotides: 2. This CDR3 has 15 amino acids. CDR3 sequence reads: CASSVGLGGYAEQFF. The CDR3 DNA, read in part, is TGTGCCAGCAGTGTCGGACTGGGGGGCTATGCT.

Note on this clone: The genes and germline here are from mouse. Read coverage stops 4 residues before the CDR3 terminus; the germline J gene supplies the remainder. The rearrangement uses TRBV13-3 and TRBJ1-4, with 10 positions matching TRBD1. V dropped 1 base and J dropped 5; count of bases not matched to a gene: 5. Germline V gives CDR1 NNHDY, CDR2 SYVADS. The CDR3 spans 16 residues. The CDR3 reads CASSDRSDRGNERLFF. Incomplete CDR3 DNA: TGTGCCAGCAGTGATAGATCGGACAGGGGGAACGAA.

This clone was counted at least ten times. Mouse names are used for the genes. The read terminates 4 residues before the CDR3 end, so the remaining end is supplied by the germline J gene. The V and J genes are TRBV13-3 and TRBJ2-7, with D perhaps TRBD2 (6 bases). CDR1 NNHDY and CDR2 SYVADS come from the germline V gene. The CDR3 is 10 residues long. This CDR3 is CASAGDEQYF. CDR3 bases read: TGTGCCAGCGCTGGGGAT.

Turning to this clone: Each gene name is a mouse one. The read ends 4 residues shy of where the CDR3 ends; the end is completed using the germline J gene. The V call is TRBV1, the J call TRBJ2-3; TRBD1 agrees at 9 bases. Losses at the gene ends were 0 bases for V and 0 bases for J; bases not matched to a gene: 4. The germline V gene has CDR1 NSQYPW and CDR2 LRSPGD (reference sequence). This CDR3 is 17 amino acids long. The part of the CDR3 DNA that was read is TGCACCTGCAGTGCAGATCAGGACAGGGGTAGTGCAGAA. Translated: CTCSADQDRGSAE. The full CDR3 protein is CTCSADQDRGSAETLYF.

Only a few counts were recorded for this clone. Genes and germline come from the mouse. The CDR3 end is not reached by the read, which stops 4 residues before it; the germline J gene fills it in. The chain employs TRBV1 and TRBJ1-4; 10 bases map to TRBD1. The CDR3 runs 15 residues. Germline CDR1 reads NSQYPW; CDR2 reads LRSPGD (reference sequence). The DNA read from the CDR3 is TGCACCTGCAGTATTCCGGGACAGGGGCCCGAA. It codes for CTCSIPGQGPE. The entire CDR3 is CTCSIPGQGPERLFF.

This clone was counted a few times. The gene symbols are mouse symbols. CDR3 DNA (partial): TGTGCCAGCAGGCTCAGGGGGCGTGCT. As protein: CASRLRGRA. The entire CDR3 is CASRLRGRAEQFF. The chain uses TRBV19 and TRBJ2-1, with 8 nucleotides matching TRBD1. The read halts 4 residues ahead of the CDR3 end, with the missing end drawn from the germline J gene. The CDR3 is 13 amino acids. After removal of 5 bases from V and 6 bases from J, the junction contained 4 bases not matched to a gene. Per germline, CDR1 FNHDT and CDR2 SITEND (reference sequence).

This clone came up a few times. The gene symbols are mouse symbols. The read finishes 4 residues shy of the CDR3 end, and the germline J gene is used to complete it. The genes are TRBV13-3 and TRBJ2-3, with 10 bases lining up with TRBD2. From germline, CDR1 is NNHDY and CDR2 SYVADS. CDR3 length equals 18 residues. J gave up 0 bases and V 4 bases, and 11 bases lay outside the gene matches. The CDR3 loop is CASSYASLGGASAETLYF. CDR3 bases read: TGTGCCAGCAGTTATGCATCACTGGGGGGGGCTAGTGCAGAA.

On this clone itself: The listed genes are named as in mouse. Read data end 4 residues before the CDR3 end; the end is taken from the germline J gene. V usage is TRBV19 and J usage is TRBJ1-2, with D possibly matching TRBD1 (6 bases). Germline CDR1 reads FNHDT; CDR2 reads SITEND (reference sequence). V was trimmed by 2 bases and J by 4 bases, leaving 9 bases between them. This CDR3 is 13 amino acids long. This CDR3 is CASSIGGRSDYTF. The covered CDR3 bases are TGTGCCAGCAGTATCGGGGGGCGCTCC.

Details on this clone: The germline and genes are mouse ones. The CDR3 spells CASSPDREGSDYTF. The sequenced part of the CDR3 DNA is TGTGCCAGCAGTCCTGACAGGGAGGGATCC. The chain couples TRBV13-3 to TRBJ1-2, with TRBD1 matching 7 bases. The sequenced fragment ends 4 residues before the CDR3 boundary, so the rest is inferred from the germline J gene. Germline loops: CDR1 NNHDY, CDR2 SYVADS. This CDR3 is 14 amino acids long.

A note on this clone: Genes here carry mouse names. The read gets to within 4 residues of the CDR3 end, and the germline J gene fills in the rest. The rearrangement uses TRBV17 and TRBJ2-5; TRBD1 aligns across 7 bases. Germline values: CDR1 MNHDT, CDR2 YYDKIL. The CDR3 is 16 amino acids. V trimming: 0 bases; J trimming: 2 bases; junction bases outside the gene matches: 5. The CDR3 reads CASSRDGPGGQDTQYF. The CDR3 bases that were read are TGTGCTAGCAGTAGAGATGGGCCAGGGGGCCAAGAC.

Regarding this clone: Gene names are the mouse ones. The sequenced fragment ends 4 residues before the CDR3 boundary, so the rest is inferred from the germline J gene. The rearrangement uses TRBV19 and TRBJ2-3, with 9 bases lining up with TRBD1. The CDR3 has 15 amino acids. Germline lookup yields CDR1 FNHDT and CDR2 SITEND (reference sequence). V shed 6 bases and J 2 bases; nucleotides not matched to a gene: 7. CDR3 DNA (partial): TGTGCCAGCAACACCGGGACAGGGATTGCAGAA. It translates to CASNTGTGIAE. The whole CDR3 sequence is CASNTGTGIAETLYF.

This clone was counted only a few times. The gene symbols are mouse symbols. The CDR3 end lies 4 residues beyond the end of the read and is filled in from the germline J gene. J is TRBJ2-1 and V is TRBV19; TRBD1 matches at 7 bases. Germline CDR1 is FNHDT and CDR2 is SITEND (reference sequence). J was trimmed by 4 bases and V by 1 base; bases with no gene match: 5. The CDR3 spans 15 residues. The sequenced CDR3 bases are TGTGCCAGCAGTATAAGGCCAGGGGGATATGCT. It is translated as CASSIRPGGYA. The complete CDR3 reads CASSIRPGGYAEQFF.

There are a few counts of this clone. Gene names and germline match the mouse. CDR3 in amino acids: CASSDARGRAETLYF. CDR3 DNA (partial): TGTGCCAGCAGTGATGCAAGGGGGCGCGCAGAA. The chain joins TRBV13-1 to TRBJ2-3; maybe TRBD1 (7 bases). From the germline J gene comes the end of the CDR3, since the read stops 4 residues before it. Germline lookup yields CDR1 NSHNY and CDR2 SYGAGN. CDR3 size: 15 residues. The V end was cut by 0 bases, the J end by 3 bases, with 11 bases between.

In regard to this clone: Germline and genes: mouse. The CDR3 end is not reached by the read, which stops 4 residues before it; the germline J gene fills it in. The rearrangement links TRBV1 to TRBJ1-1, with no clear D. Trimming shortened V by 1 base and J by 0 bases, and 6 bases separated the two germline ends. This CDR3 is 14 amino acids long. Germline assignment: CDR1 NSQYPW and CDR2 LRSPGD (reference sequence). The CDR3 DNA, read in part, is TGCACCTGCAGTGCAGTCCCATCAAACACA. It encodes CTCSAVPSNT. The whole CDR3 sequence reads CTCSAVPSNTEVFF.

On this clone: Gene names are the mouse ones. The read ends 4 residues before the CDR3 terminus; that terminus is restored from the germline J gene. The chain joins TRBV1 to TRBJ2-7, with 8 bases lining up with TRBD1. Looked up from germline, CDR1 is NSQYPW and CDR2 is LRSPGD (reference sequence). The CDR3 length is 14 residues. The CDR3 sequence is CTCSADDRGDEQYF. The CDR3 DNA, read in part, is TGCACCTGCAGTGCAGATGACAGGGGTGAT.

This clone turned up a few times. Germline and genes: mouse. Read coverage stops 4 residues before the CDR3 terminus; the germline J gene supplies the remainder. This sequence joins TRBV19 and TRBJ2-3; 9 positions agree with TRBD1. This CDR3 has 14 amino acids. The junction had 1 base not matched to a gene; V was cut back by 4 bases and J by 1 base. Germline loops: CDR1 FNHDT, CDR2 SITEND (reference sequence). The sequenced CDR3 bases are TGTGCCAGCAGTGGGGACAGGGGTGCAGAA. Residues: CASSGDRGAE. The full CDR3 protein is CASSGDRGAETLYF. The full variable domain, with the rest looked up from reference TRBV19 and TRBJ2-3, is GGIITQTPKFLIGQEGQKLTLKCQQNFNHDTMYWYRQDSGKGLRLIYYSITENDLQKGDLSEGYDASREKKSSFSLTVTSAQKNEMAVFLCASSGDRGAETLYFGSGTRLTVL.

This clone was observed a few times. Here the gene names and germline are mouse. The CDR3 end lies 4 residues beyond the end of the read and is filled in from the germline J gene. The chain is built from TRBV13-3 and TRBJ2-4, with D possibly matching TRBD1 (6 bases). The V and J ends lost 2 bases and 1 base respectively, with 11 bases between them. CDR3 length: 15 residues. Germline lookup yields CDR1 NNHDY and CDR2 SYVADS. CDR3 DNA, as far as it was read: TGTGCCAGCAGTGACAGGGGCGAGGGTCAAAAC. Its translation: CASSDRGEGQN. From start to end, the CDR3 is CASSDRGEGQNTLYF.

With regard to this clone: Gene names refer to mouse genes. The observed sequence ends 4 residues before the CDR3 terminus, with the missing tail filled in from the germline J gene. This chain joins TRBV13-2 and TRBJ2-1; tentatively, D is TRBD1 (5 bases). This CDR3 has 13 residues. The germline CDR1 and CDR2 sequences are NNHNN and SYGAGS (reference sequence). V was cut by 4 bases and J by 4 bases, with 9 bases left in between. CDR3 DNA (partial): TGTGCCAGCGGTCCACAGGTATATGCT. Its translation: CASGPQVYA. The CDR3 in its entirety is CASGPQVYAEQFF.

Concerning this clone itself: TCRdb lists a protein that is different at residue 12 from the translated DNA; the protein given here uses the DNA translation. The gene names here belong to mouse. The CDR3 is cut off 3 residues early in the read; its end comes from the germline J gene. The rearrangement links TRBV19 to TRBJ1-6, with TRBD1 as a possible D gene (5 bases). TRBJ1-6 is classed as an ORF, of uncertain function. The germline CDR1 and CDR2 sequences are FNHDT and SITEND (reference sequence). V was trimmed by 5 bases and J by 4 bases, leaving 13 bases between them. This CDR3 is built from 15 residues. The covered CDR3 bases are TGTGCCAGCAGCCCAAGACAGACATATAATTCGCCC. As protein: CASSPRQTYNSP. The CDR3 in full is CASSPRQTYNSPLYF.

On this clone: Genes and germline are mouse. The sequence runs out 4 residues before the end of the CDR3; the remainder is reconstructed from the germline J gene. This chain joins TRBV13-1 and TRBJ1-2; D is ambiguous. Trimming cost V 5 bases and J 0 bases, with 8 bases left between them. CDR3 length: 13 residues. Germline V gene sequence: CDR1 NSHNY, CDR2 SYGAGN. CDR3 amino acids: CASRFRSNSDYTF. CDR3 bases read: TGTGCCAGCAGATTCAGATCAAACTCC.

Remarks on this clone: Mouse names are used for the genes. The read is 4 residues too short to cover the CDR3 end, so that end is filled in from the germline J gene. This chain links TRBV1 with TRBJ2-3; TRBD2 matches 8 bases. This CDR3 has 17 residues. V dropped 0 bases and J dropped 0; count of bases not matched to a gene: 5. Per germline, CDR1 NSQYPW and CDR2 LRSPGD (reference sequence). Here the CDR3 reads CTCSADLGGASAETLYF. CDR3 bases read: TGCACCTGCAGTGCAGATTTAGGGGGGGCGAGTGCAGAA.

This clone has more than one count but fewer than ten. Each gene name is a mouse one. The CDR3 extends 4 residues past the end of the read, so its final part is completed from the germline J gene. This rearrangement joins TRBV31 to TRBJ2-5; 8 positions agree with TRBD2. CDR1 and CDR2 (germline): GKSSPN, SITVG. This CDR3 contains 13 residues. Incomplete CDR3 DNA: TGTGCCTGGAGTCTCCTGGGGGGAGAC. Its protein is CAWSLLGGD. The full-length CDR3 reads as CAWSLLGGDTQYF.

This clone occurred a few times. The listed genes are named as in mouse. The read terminates 4 residues ahead of where the CDR3 ends, so the germline J gene completes it. This chain joins TRBV13-1 and TRBJ1-2; TRBD1 agrees at 7 bases. This CDR3 has 13 amino acids. In germline, CDR1 is NSHNY, CDR2 SYGAGN. V trimming: 6 bases; J trimming: 4 bases; junction bases outside the gene matches: 6. The CDR3 reads CASTRGFGSDYTF. The CDR3 DNA, read in part, is TGTGCCAGCACCAGGGGGTTTGGCTCC.